Each of the 18 T cell receptor gamma chains below was sequenced from the same sample in a study of Vδ1+ human thymocytes. Study-wide points: Thymic TRG and TRD repertoires appeared highly polyclonal, with Gaussian CDR3 length distributions.

The antigens these receptors bind are not known. The template was reverse-transcribed extracted RNA. CDR3 amplicons came from multiplex PCR with pooled V-gene forward and constant-region reverse primers. TCRdb called clones anew from the multiplex PCR reads with CATT. The sample yields roughly 7,000 gamma-chain clones, 35% to 45% seen once. Specimen: Vdelta1+ gamma-delta thymocytes from the thymus. As for subset: FACS-sorted CD3+ TCRalphabeta- TCRVdelta1+ TCRVdelta2- thymocytes. All receptors derive from a boy under three years old who had congenital heart surgery.

V usage is TRGV5 and J usage is TRGJ1 or TRGJ2. The J gene, missing from TCRdb, was assigned here through DNA to germline matching. This CDR3 has 12 residues. Germline V gene data show CDR1 as VINAFY and CDR2 as YDVSNSKD. J gave up 8 bases and V 0 bases, and 4 bases lay outside the gene matches. The CDR3 DNA reads as TGTGCCACCTGGGACAGGCTCAATAAGAAACTCTTT. Encoded protein: CATWDRLNKKLF.

The rearrangement joins TRGV5 to TRGJ1 or TRGJ2. The J gene was not available in TCRdb and was assigned here by matching the DNA to germline segments. With 1 base clipped from V and 2 bases from J, the junction kept 2 bases outside the gene matches. There are 13 residues in the CDR3. CDR1 is VINAFY and CDR2 is YDVSNSKD in the germline V gene. CDR3 loop: CATWDRYYYKKLF. The DNA for the CDR3 is TGTGCCACCTGGGACAGATATTATTATAAGAAACTCTTT.

The chain links TRGV3 to TRGJ1 or TRGJ2. No J gene is reported in TCRdb; it was inferred here by comparing the DNA with germline. The CDR3 loop spans 17 amino acids. Germline V gives CDR1 VTNTFY, CDR2 YDVSTARD (reference sequence). V was clipped by 0 bases and J by 3 bases; unmatched bases: 14. CDR3 residues: CATWDRLVYNLYYKKLF. The CDR3, as DNA: TGTGCCACCTGGGACAGGCTAGTCTACAACCTTTATTATAAGAAACTCTTT.

This chain uses TRGV4 with TRGJ1 or TRGJ2. Trimming took 1 base from V and 7 from J; bases not matched to a gene: 7. CDR3 length: 13 residues. The germline V gene has CDR1 EGSTGY and CDR2 YDSYTSSV. The CDR3: CATWDGQGYKKLF. The CDR3 nucleotides are TGTGCCACCTGGGATGGCCAGGGGTATAAGAAACTCTTT.

Comments on this clone: Other DNA sequences in this specimen translate into the identical CDR3. This chain links TRGV4 with TRGJ1 or TRGJ2. Germline assignment: CDR1 EGSTGY and CDR2 YDSYTSSV. V was clipped by 0 bases and J by 3 bases; unmatched bases: 5. The CDR3 has 14 amino acids. The CDR3 DNA follows: TGTGCCACCTGGGATGGGCCCGGTTATTATAAGAAACTCTTT. Translating it yields CATWDGPGYYKKLF.

The gene calls are TRGV4 and TRGJ1 or TRGJ2. Since TCRdb gives no J gene, matching the DNA to germline was used here to assign it. This CDR3 is built from 12 residues. V gave up 5 bases and J gave up 4 bases; unmatched junction bases: 5. Per the germline V gene, CDR1 is EGSTGY and CDR2 is YDSYTSSV. The CDR3 sequence is CATWAQYYKKLF. The CDR3 DNA reads as TGTGCCACCTGGGCCCAATATTATAAGAAACTCTTT.

V gene TRGV5 combines with J gene TRGJ1 or TRGJ2. TCRdb carries no J gene annotation; the J gene was assigned here by matching the DNA with germline. Trimming at V came to 0 bases and at J to 8 bases, leaving 7 bases not matched to a gene. The length of the CDR3 is 13 residues. Germline CDR1 reads VINAFY; CDR2 reads YDVSNSKD. CDR3 DNA: TGTGCCACCTGGGACAGGCCATCAGATAAGAAACTCTTT. It yields the protein CATWDRPSDKKLF.

This clone turned up a few times. The rearrangement joins TRGV3 to TRGJ1 or TRGJ2. The CDR3 totals 14 residues. Germline V CDR1 and CDR2: VTNTFY, YDVSTARD (reference sequence). V was clipped by 0 bases and J by 5 bases; unmatched bases: 7. The CDR3 nucleotides read TGTGCCACCTGGGACAGGCTGAGGGATTATAAGAAACTCTTT. Translation gives CATWDRLRDYKKLF.

The V gene call reads TRGV4; no J gene was called. In germline, CDR1 is EGSTGY, CDR2 YDSYTSSV. The CDR3 is made up of 12 amino acids. The CDR3 here is CATWDVRAKKLF. In DNA, the CDR3 is TGTGCCACCTGGGATGTACGAGCGAAGAAACTATTT.

In this sample, this clone turned up once. The chain carries TRGV3 and TRGJ1 or TRGJ2. TCRdb records no J gene; here it was assigned by comparing the DNA to germline. CDR1 is VTNTFY, CDR2 YDVSTARD, per germline (reference sequence). CDR3 length: 10 residues. V trimming: 9 bases; J trimming: 9 bases; junction bases outside the gene matches: 8. In nucleotides, the CDR3 is TGTGCCACCCGAACCGCTAAGAAACTCTTT. Its translation is CATRTAKKLF.

The rearrangement links TRGV8 to TRGJ1 or TRGJ2. The J gene, missing from TCRdb, was assigned here through DNA to germline matching. The CDR3 runs to 15 residues. The trim removed 0 bases at V and 5 bases at J, leaving 10 bases unmatched. The germline gives CDR1 VENAVY, CDR2 YDSYNSRV. The CDR3 is CATWDRRYGHYKKLF. CDR3 nucleotides: TGTGCCACCTGGGATAGGCGGTATGGCCATTATAAGAAACTCTTT.

V usage is TRGV8 and J usage is TRGJP. Germline matching of the DNA provided the J gene here, since TCRdb leaves it blank. The V gene end was trimmed by 5 bases and the J gene end by 4 bases; junction bases not matched to a gene: 8. From germline, CDR1 is VENAVY and CDR2 YDSYNSRV. The CDR3 loop spans 17 amino acids. The CDR3 reads CATWGGTQELGKKIKVF. The CDR3 DNA follows: TGTGCCACCTGGGGGGGAACTCAAGAGTTGGGCAAAAAAATCAAGGTATTT.

This rearrangement joins TRGV4 to TRGJ1 or TRGJ2. As TCRdb names no J gene, one was assigned here on the basis of a DNA match to germline. After removal of 4 bases from V and 3 bases from J, the junction contained 6 bases not matched to a gene. The CDR3 is 13 amino acids. The germline gives CDR1 EGSTGY, CDR2 YDSYTSSV. The CDR3, as DNA: TGTGCCACCTGGGAGGAGACTTATTATAAGAAACTCTTT. Its protein product is CATWEETYYKKLF.

This sequence joins TRGV2 and TRGJ1 or TRGJ2. No J gene was available from TCRdb, and it was assigned here by a germline match of the DNA. After removal of 2 bases from V and 3 bases from J, the junction contained 4 bases not matched to a gene. This CDR3 has 13 amino acids. Germline CDR1 and CDR2: EGSNGY and YDSYNSKV. DNA of the CDR3: TGTGCCACCTGGGACGAAACTTATTATAAGAAACTCTTT. Protein product: CATWDETYYKKLF.

The chain carries TRGV3 and TRGJ1 or TRGJ2. Matching the DNA to germline supplied the J gene, which TCRdb does not give. The CDR3 totals 14 residues. Germline V gene sequence: CDR1 VTNTFY, CDR2 YDVSTARD (reference sequence). J gave up 7 bases and V 0 bases, and 9 bases lay outside the gene matches. CDR3 coding DNA: TGTGCCACCTGGGACAGGCTGGTGTGGTATAAGAAACTCTTT. Its translation is CATWDRLVWYKKLF.

The rearrangement joins TRGV5 to TRGJ1 or TRGJ2. Trimming cost V 3 bases and J 3 bases; bases outside gene matches: 20. Germline loops: CDR1 VINAFY, CDR2 YDVSNSKD. This CDR3 comprises 18 residues. DNA of the CDR3: TGTGCCACCTGGGACCCCCCAATGAAATGGAGAAGTTATTATAAGAAACTCTTT. Its protein is CATWDPPMKWRSYYKKLF.

The rearrangement joins TRGV8 to TRGJ1 or TRGJ2. The J gene comes from matching the DNA to germline here; TCRdb lacks it. Per the germline V gene, CDR1 is VENAVY and CDR2 is YDSYNSRV. Trimming removed 12 bases from V and 10 bases from J; junction bases left unmatched: 12. The CDR3 is 10 amino acids. CDR3 sequence: CASYPLKKLF. The CDR3 region has the DNA TGTGCCTCCTACCCTCTGAAGAAACTCTTT.

This clone was counted between two and nine times. The genes are TRGV5 and TRGJ1 or TRGJ2. TCRdb carries no J gene annotation; the J gene was assigned here by matching the DNA with germline. V lost 0 bases and J lost 12; bases outside the gene matches: 5. Germline CDR1 reads VINAFY; CDR2 reads YDVSNSKD. The CDR3 length is 11 residues. In nucleotides, the CDR3 is TGTGCCACCTGGGACAGGCACGGGAAACTCTTT. Its translation: CATWDRHGKLF.